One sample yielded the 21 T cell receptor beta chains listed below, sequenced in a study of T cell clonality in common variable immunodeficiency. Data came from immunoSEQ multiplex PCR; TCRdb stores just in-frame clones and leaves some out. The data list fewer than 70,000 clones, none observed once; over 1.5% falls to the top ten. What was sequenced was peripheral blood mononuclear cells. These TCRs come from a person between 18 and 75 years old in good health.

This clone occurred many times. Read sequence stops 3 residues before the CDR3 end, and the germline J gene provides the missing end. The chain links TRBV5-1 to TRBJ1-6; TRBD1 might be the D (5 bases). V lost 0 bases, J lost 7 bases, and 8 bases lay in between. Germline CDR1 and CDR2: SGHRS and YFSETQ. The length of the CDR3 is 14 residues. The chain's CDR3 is CASSLGQNNSPLHF. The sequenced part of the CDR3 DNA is TGCGCCAGCAGCTTGGGACAGAACAATTCACCC.

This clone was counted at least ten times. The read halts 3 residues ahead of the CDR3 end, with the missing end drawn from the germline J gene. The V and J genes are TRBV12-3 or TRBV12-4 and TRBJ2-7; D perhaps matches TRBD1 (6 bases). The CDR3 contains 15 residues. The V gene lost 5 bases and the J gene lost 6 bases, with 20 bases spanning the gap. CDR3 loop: CASSRTDRASGEQYF. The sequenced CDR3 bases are TGTGCCAGCAGTCGGACAGACCGGGCATCAGGCGAG.

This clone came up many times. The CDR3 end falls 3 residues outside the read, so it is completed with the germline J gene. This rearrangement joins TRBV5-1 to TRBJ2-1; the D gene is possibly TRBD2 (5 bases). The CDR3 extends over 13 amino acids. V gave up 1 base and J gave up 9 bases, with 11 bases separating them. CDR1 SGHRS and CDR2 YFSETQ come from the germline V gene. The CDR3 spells CASSLSLAPEQFF. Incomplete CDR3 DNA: TGCGCCAGCAGCTTGTCCCTAGCACCTGAG.

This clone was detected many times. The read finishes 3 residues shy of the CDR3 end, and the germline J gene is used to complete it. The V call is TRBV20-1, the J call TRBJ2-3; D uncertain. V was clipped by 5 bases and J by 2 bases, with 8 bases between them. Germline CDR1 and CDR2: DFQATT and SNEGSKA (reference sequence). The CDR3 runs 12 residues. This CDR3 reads CSALPYTDTQYF. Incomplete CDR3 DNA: TGCAGTGCTCTTCCCTACACAGATACG.

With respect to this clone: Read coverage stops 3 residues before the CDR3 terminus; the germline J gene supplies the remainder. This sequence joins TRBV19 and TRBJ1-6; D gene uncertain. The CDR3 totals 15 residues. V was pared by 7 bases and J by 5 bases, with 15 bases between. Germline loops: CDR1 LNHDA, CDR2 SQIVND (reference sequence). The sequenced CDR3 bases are TGTGCCAGTACCCTGACTGTATCCGATAATTCACCC. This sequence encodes CASTLTVSDNSP. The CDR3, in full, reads CASTLTVSDNSPLHF.

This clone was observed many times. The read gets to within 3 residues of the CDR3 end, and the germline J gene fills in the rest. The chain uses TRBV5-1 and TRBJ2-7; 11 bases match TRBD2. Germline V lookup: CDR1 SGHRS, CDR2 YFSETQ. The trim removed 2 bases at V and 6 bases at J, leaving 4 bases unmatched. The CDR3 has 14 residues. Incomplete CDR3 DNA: TGCGCCAGCAGCTTACTAGCGGGAGCATCCGAG. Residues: CASSLLAGASE. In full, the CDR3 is CASSLLAGASEQYF.

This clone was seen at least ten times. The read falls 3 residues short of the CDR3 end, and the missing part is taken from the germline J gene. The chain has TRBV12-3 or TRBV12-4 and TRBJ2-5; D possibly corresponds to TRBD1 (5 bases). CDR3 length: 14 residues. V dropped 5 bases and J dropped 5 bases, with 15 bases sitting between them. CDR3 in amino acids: CASSHQGLRETQYF. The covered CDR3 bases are TGTGCCAGCAGTCATCAGGGTCTCAGGGAGACC.

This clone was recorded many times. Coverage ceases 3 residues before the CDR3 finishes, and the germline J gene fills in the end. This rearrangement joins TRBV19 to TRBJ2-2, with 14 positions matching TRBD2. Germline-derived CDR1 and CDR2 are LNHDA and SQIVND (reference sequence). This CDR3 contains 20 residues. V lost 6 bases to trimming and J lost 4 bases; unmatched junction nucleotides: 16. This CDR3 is CASRPAAGTSGSRGTGELFF. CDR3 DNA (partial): TGTGCCAGTAGGCCCGCCGCCGGGACTAGCGGGAGCCGCGGCACCGGGGAG.

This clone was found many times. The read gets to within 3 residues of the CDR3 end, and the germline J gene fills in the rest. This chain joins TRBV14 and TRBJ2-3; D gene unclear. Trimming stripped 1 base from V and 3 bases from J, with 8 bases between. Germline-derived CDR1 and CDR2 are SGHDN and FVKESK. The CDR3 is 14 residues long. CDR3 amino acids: CASSQALPTDTQYF. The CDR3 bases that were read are TGTGCCAGCAGCCAAGCGCTACCTACAGATACG.

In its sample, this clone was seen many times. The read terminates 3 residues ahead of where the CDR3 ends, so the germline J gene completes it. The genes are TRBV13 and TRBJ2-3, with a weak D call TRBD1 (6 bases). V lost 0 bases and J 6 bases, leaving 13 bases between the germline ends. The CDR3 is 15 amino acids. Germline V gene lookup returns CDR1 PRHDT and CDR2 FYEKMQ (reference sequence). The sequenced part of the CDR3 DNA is TGTGCCAGCAGCTTAGGCCGCCAGGGGATGGATACG. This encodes CASSLGRQGMDT. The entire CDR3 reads CASSLGRQGMDTQYF. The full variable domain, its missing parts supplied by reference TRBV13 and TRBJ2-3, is AAGVIQSPRHLIKEKRETATLKCYPIPRHDTVYWYQQGPGQDPQFLISFYEKMQSDKGSIPDRFSAQQFSDYHSELNMSSLELGDSALYFCASSLGRQGMDTQYFGPGTRLTVL.

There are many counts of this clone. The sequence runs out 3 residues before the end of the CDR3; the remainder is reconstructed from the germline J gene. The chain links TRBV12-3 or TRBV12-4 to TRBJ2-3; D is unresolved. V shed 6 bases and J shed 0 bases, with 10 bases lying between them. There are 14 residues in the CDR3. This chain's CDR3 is CASRRSTSTDTQYF. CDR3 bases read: TGTGCCAGCAGAAGATCCACTAGCACAGATACG.

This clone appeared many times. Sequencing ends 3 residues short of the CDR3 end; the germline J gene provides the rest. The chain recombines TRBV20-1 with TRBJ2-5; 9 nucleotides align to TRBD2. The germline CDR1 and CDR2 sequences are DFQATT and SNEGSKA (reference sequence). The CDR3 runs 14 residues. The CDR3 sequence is CGSGQREVQETQYF. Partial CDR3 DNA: TGCGGATCCGGCCAGCGGGAGGTCCAAGAGACC.

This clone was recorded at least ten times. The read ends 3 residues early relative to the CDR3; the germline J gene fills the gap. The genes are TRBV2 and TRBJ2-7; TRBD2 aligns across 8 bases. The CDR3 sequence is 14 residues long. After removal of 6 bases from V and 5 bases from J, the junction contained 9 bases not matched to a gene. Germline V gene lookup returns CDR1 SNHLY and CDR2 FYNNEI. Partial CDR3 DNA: TGTGCCAGCAGCCCCGGGACTAGTTATAACGAG. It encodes CASSPGTSYNE. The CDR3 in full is CASSPGTSYNEQYF. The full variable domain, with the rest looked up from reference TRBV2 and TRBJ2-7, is EPEVTQTPSHQVTQMGQEVILRCVPISNHLYFYWYRQILGQKVEFLVSFYNNEISEKSEIFDDQFSVERPDGSNFTLKIRSTKLEDSAMYFCASSPGTSYNEQYFGPGTRLTVT.

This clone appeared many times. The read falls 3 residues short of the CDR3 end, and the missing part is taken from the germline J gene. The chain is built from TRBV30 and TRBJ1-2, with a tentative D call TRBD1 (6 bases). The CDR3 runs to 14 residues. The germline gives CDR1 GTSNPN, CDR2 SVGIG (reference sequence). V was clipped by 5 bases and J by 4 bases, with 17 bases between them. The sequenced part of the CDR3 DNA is TGTGCCTGGGGTACAGGGCTTGGCAGCTATGGC. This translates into CAWGTGLGSYG. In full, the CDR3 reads CAWGTGLGSYGYTF.

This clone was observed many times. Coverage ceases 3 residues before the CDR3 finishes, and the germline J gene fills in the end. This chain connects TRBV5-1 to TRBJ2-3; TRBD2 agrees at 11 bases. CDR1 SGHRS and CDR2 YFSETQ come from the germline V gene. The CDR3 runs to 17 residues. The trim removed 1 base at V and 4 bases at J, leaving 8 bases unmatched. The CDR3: CASSLSRLAGRADTQYF. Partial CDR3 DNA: TGCGCCAGCAGCTTGTCCAGACTAGCGGGACGGGCAGATACG.

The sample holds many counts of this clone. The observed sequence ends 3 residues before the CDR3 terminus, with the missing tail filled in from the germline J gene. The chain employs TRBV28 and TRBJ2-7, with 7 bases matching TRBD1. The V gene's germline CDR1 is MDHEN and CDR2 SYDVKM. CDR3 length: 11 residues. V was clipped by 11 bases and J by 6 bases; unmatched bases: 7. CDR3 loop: CAPGTESEQYF. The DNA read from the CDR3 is TGTGCCCCCGGGACAGAAAGCGAG.

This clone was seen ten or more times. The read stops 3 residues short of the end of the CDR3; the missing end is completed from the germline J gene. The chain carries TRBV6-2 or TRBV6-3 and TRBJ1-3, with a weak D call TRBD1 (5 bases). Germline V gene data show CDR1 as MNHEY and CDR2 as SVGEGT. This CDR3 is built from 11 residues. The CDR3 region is CASSYGASIYF. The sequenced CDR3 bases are TGTGCCAGCAGTTACGGGGCTAGC.

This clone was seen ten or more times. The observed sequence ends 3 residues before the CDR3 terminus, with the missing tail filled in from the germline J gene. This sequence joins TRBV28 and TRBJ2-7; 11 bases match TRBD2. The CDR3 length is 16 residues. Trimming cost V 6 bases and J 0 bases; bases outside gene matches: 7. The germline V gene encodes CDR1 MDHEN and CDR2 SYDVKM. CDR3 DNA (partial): TGTGCCAGCAGCACGGGACTAGCGGCAAGCTCCTACGAG. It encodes CASSTGLAASSYE. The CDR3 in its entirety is CASSTGLAASSYEQYF.

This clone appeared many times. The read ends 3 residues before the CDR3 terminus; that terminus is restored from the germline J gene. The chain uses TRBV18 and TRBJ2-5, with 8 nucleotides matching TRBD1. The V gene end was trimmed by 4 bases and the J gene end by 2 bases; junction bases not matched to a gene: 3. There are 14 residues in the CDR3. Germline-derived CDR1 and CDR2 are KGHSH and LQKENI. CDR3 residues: CASSQQGGQETQYF. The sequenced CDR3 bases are TGTGCCAGCTCACAACAGGGGGGTCAAGAGACC.

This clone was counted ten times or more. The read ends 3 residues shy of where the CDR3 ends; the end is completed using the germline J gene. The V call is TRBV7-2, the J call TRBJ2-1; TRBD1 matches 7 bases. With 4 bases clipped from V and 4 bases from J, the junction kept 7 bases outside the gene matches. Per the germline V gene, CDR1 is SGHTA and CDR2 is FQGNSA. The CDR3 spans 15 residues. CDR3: CASSWPGTDYNEQFF. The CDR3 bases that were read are TGTGCCAGCAGCTGGCCCGGGACAGATTACAATGAG.

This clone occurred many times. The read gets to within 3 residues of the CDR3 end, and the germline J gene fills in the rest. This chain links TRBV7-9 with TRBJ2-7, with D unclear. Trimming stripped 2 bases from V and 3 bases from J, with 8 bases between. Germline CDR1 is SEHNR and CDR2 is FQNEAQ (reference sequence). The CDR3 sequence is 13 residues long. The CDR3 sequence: CASSLTRSYEQYF. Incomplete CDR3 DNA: TGTGCCAGCAGCTTAACCAGGAGCTACGAG.